One and the same sample provided the 7 T cell receptor beta chains below, sequenced in a study of T cell responses to AZD1222 COVID-19 vaccine. Clones were sequenced by immunoSEQ multiplex PCR, and TCRdb holds only the in-frame ones, with some missing. Among 180,000 or so clones listed, roughly 91% were seen once. Sequencing used peripheral blood, obtained on day 0 of AZD1222 vaccination. The receptors shown here come from an adult in good health.

The rearrangement joins TRBV7-3 to TRBJ1-6; D not certain. The CDR3 is 12 amino acids. V was clipped by 5 bases and J by 7 bases, with 6 bases between them. The V gene's germline CDR1 is SGHTA and CDR2 FQGTGA. The CDR3 region has the DNA TGTGCCAGCAGCCTCCCCAATTCACCCCTCCACTTT. Residues: CASSLPNSPLHF.

V gene TRBV20-1 combines with J gene TRBJ1-3; D remains unclear. V gave up 3 bases and J gave up 0 bases, with 9 bases separating them. Germline values: CDR1 DFQATT, CDR2 SNEGSKA (reference sequence). The CDR3 is 14 residues long. CDR3 in DNA: TGCAGTGCTAGTCCGGGCCGCTCTGGAAACACCATATATTTT. This sequence encodes CSASPGRSGNTIYF.

This rearrangement joins TRBV18 to TRBJ2-2, with TRBD2 identical over 11 bases. This CDR3 contains 17 residues. Germline V lookup: CDR1 KGHSH, CDR2 LQKENI. V dropped 6 bases and J dropped 0; count of bases not matched to a gene: 6. The CDR3 region is CASSPRTSGSNTGELFF. CDR3 DNA: TGTGCCAGCTCGCCGCGGACTAGCGGGTCGAACACCGGGGAGCTGTTTTTT.

The rearrangement links TRBV11-2 to TRBJ1-1, with D possibly TRBD1 on 5 matching bases. The CDR3 spans 15 residues. V shed 1 base and J shed 4 bases, with 13 bases lying between them. CDR1 is SGHAT and CDR2 is FQNNGV in the germline V gene. Here the CDR3 reads CASSLVGATGTEAFF. The CDR3 bases are TGTGCCAGCAGCTTAGTAGGGGCCACGGGCACTGAAGCTTTCTTT.

Concerning this clone: One end of the junction does not line up with germline, which may come from a read error. The rearrangement uses TRBV3-1 (or the pseudogene TRBV3-2) and TRBJ2-5; the D call may be TRBD1 or TRBD2 (5 bases each). The CDR3 has 14 amino acids. The germline V gene encodes CDR1 LGHDT and CDR2 YNNKEL (reference sequence). CDR3: CASTQRGEQETQYF. For the CDR3, the DNA is TGTGCCAGCACCCAAAGAGGGGAACAAGAGACCCAGTACTTC.

The chain joins TRBV18 to TRBJ1-6; a weak D match, TRBD1 (6 bases). This CDR3 is 15 amino acids long. The V end lost 3 bases, the J end lost 5 bases, and 11 bases lay between the germline ends. CDR1 is KGHSH, CDR2 LQKENI, per germline. For the CDR3, the DNA is TGTGCCAGCTCACCCCTGACAGGAGATAATTCACCCCTCCACTTT. It specifies CASSPLTGDNSPLHF.

The V gene is TRBV29-1, the J gene TRBJ2-7; 8 nucleotides align to TRBD2. From germline, CDR1 is SQVTM and CDR2 ANQGSEA. The ends lost 5 bases at V and 4 bases at J; junction bases unmatched: 13. The length of the CDR3 is 15 residues. CDR3 amino acids: CSVPGGTGGIYEQYF. As DNA, the CDR3 is TGCAGCGTTCCCGGCGGGACGGGAGGGATTTACGAGCAGTACTTC.